These 21 T cell receptor beta chains originate from one sample sequenced in a study of OX40 agonist ivuxolimab in advanced cancers. The method was immunoSEQ multiplex PCR; TCRdb's version includes in-frame clones alone and lacks a portion of them. This repertoire shows some 55,000 clones, 65% to 85% found once; its top ten account for 10% to 15%. The source was CD4+ or CD8+ T cells sorted from blood, collected in a trial of the OX40 agonist ivuxolimab. Receptor source: an adult with an advanced solid tumor such as melanoma, head and neck, liver or kidney cancer.

V usage is TRBV25-1 and J usage is TRBJ2-7; unclear D gene. CDR1 is MGHDK, CDR2 SYGVNS, per germline. Between the trimmed V and J ends, which lost 0 bases and 3 bases, there was a span of 12 bases. The CDR3 is made up of 15 amino acids. The CDR3 region is CASSEYERLHYEQYF. The CDR3, as DNA: TGTGCCAGCAGTGAATATGAGAGGCTACACTACGAGCAGTACTTC.

This clone has a handful of counts. The J gene is TRBJ1-1, the V gene TRBV6-1; D uncertain. Trimming pared 2 bases from V and 1 base from J, leaving 5 bases between. The CDR3 covers 13 residues. Germline loops: CDR1 MNHNS, CDR2 SASEGT. DNA for the CDR3: TGTGCCAGCAGTGAAACCAGGAACACTGAAGCTTTCTTT. This gives the protein CASSETRNTEAFF.

V is TRBV28 and J is TRBJ2-1, with 7 bases identical to TRBD2. Looked up from germline, CDR1 is MDHEN and CDR2 is SYDVKM. V lost 3 bases to trimming and J lost 2 bases; unmatched junction nucleotides: 7. The CDR3 runs to 16 residues. The CDR3 nucleotides read TGTGCCAGCAGTTTTCGGGGGAGGGCCGCCTACAATGAGCAGTTCTTC. This translates into CASSFRGRAAYNEQFF. Looking up the rest from reference TRBV28 and TRBJ2-1 gives the full variable domain: DVKVTQSSRYLVKRTGEKVFLECVQDMDHENMFWYRQDPGLGLRLIYFSYDVKMKEKGDIPEGYSVSREKKERFSLILESASTNQTSMYLCASSFRGRAAYNEQFFGPGTRLTVL.

The table lists this clone with a count of one. The V call is TRBV7-3, the J call TRBJ1-1; unclear D gene. Trimming pared 0 bases from V and 4 bases from J, leaving 6 bases between. This CDR3 spans 13 amino acids. The V gene's germline CDR1 is SGHTA and CDR2 FQGTGA. The CDR3 is CASSLTGGTEAFF. In DNA form, the CDR3 reads TGTGCCAGCAGCTTAACGGGAGGCACTGAAGCTTTCTTT. Full variable domain (missing parts from reference TRBV7-3 and TRBJ1-1): GAGVSQTPSNKVTEKGKYVELRCDPISGHTALYWYRQSLGQGPEFLIYFQGTGAADDSGLPNDRFFAVRPEGSVSTLKIQRTERGDSAVYLCASSLTGGTEAFFGQGTRLTVV.

The chain links TRBV7-2 to TRBJ1-5; 8 bases line up with TRBD1. J lost 7 bases, V lost 5 bases, and 7 bases had no gene match. This CDR3 contains 14 residues. Germline values: CDR1 SGHTA, CDR2 FQGNSA. This chain's CDR3 is CASSPGQGYQPQHF. The CDR3 region has the DNA TGTGCCAGCAGCCCCGGACAGGGTTACCAGCCCCAGCATTTT.

The rearrangement links TRBV19 to TRBJ2-1; 12 nucleotides line up with TRBD2. This CDR3 spans 17 amino acids. The trim removed 5 bases at V and 7 bases at J, leaving 12 bases unmatched. Germline CDR1 is LNHDA and CDR2 is SQIVND (reference sequence). CDR3 bases: TGTGCCAGTAGTTCACGGAGGACTAGCGGGACCCGTAATGAGCAGTTCTTC. Amino acid sequence: CASSSRRTSGTRNEQFF.

This chain links TRBV30 with TRBJ2-1; 7 bases agree with TRBD1. Germline values: CDR1 GTSNPN, CDR2 SVGIG (reference sequence). V gave up 4 bases and J gave up 4 bases; unmatched junction bases: 10. This CDR3 has 15 amino acids. CDR3 DNA sequence: TGTGCCTGGAAGAGCCGGGACAGCGTTTACAATGAGCAGTTCTTC. It yields the protein CAWKSRDSVYNEQFF.

This chain links TRBV7-2 with TRBJ2-7, with 9 positions matching TRBD2. J lost 0 bases, V lost 1 base, and 7 bases had no gene match. The CDR3 is made up of 17 amino acids. Germline values: CDR1 SGHTA, CDR2 FQGNSA. The CDR3 DNA is TGTGCCAGCAGCTTAGGCCTAGCGGGAAGATCCTCCTACGAGCAGTACTTC. This gives the protein CASSLGLAGRSSYEQYF.

This clone was counted a single time. The chain uses TRBV29-1 and TRBJ2-4; 12 bases match TRBD1. Germline lookup yields CDR1 SQVTM and CDR2 ANQGSEA. V lost 0 bases, J lost 9 bases, and 6 bases stayed unmatched. The length of the CDR3 is 15 residues. The CDR3 coding sequence is TGCAGCGTTGAAGAGGGACAGGGGGCCGAGGGCATTCAGTACTTC. This gives the protein CSVEEGQGAEGIQYF.

This CDR3 is CAWSEGSAPRDGYTF. Written as DNA, the CDR3 is TGTGCCTGGAGTGAAGGGTCTGCGCCACGAGATGGCTACACCTTC. V usage is TRBV30 and J usage is TRBJ1-2; unclear D gene. V dropped 1 base and J dropped 6 bases, with 18 bases sitting between them. The CDR3 covers 15 residues. The germline V gene encodes CDR1 GTSNPN and CDR2 SVGIG (reference sequence).

In its sample, this clone was seen a few times. The chain has TRBV7-9 and TRBJ2-4, with D tentatively TRBD1 (6 bases). The CDR3 has 15 residues. CDR1 SEHNR and CDR2 FQNEAQ come from the germline V gene (reference sequence). V dropped 5 bases and J dropped 1 base, with 12 bases sitting between them. CDR3 amino acids: CASSADRLAKNIQYF. The CDR3, as DNA: TGTGCCAGCAGCGCAGACAGGCTGGCCAAAAACATTCAGTACTTC.

The chain joins TRBV5-4 to TRBJ2-7, with 8 bases identical to TRBD2. Germline V CDR1 and CDR2: SGHNT, YYREEE (reference sequence). V shed 1 base and J 0 bases; nucleotides not matched to a gene: 3. The CDR3 is 15 amino acids. CDR3 residues: CASSLMSGSSYEQYF. CDR3 sequence (DNA): TGTGCCAGCAGCTTGATGAGCGGGAGCTCCTACGAGCAGTACTTC.

V is TRBV18 and J is TRBJ2-2; D not resolved. Trimming removed 4 bases from V and 7 bases from J, with 10 bases in between. The CDR3 covers 13 residues. CDR1 and CDR2 (germline): KGHSH, LQKENI. CDR3 region: CASSLTVDGELFF. CDR3 in DNA: TGTGCCAGCTCACTGACGGTGGACGGGGAGCTGTTTTTT.

V and J are TRBV5-6 and TRBJ1-5; D possibly corresponds to TRBD1 (5 bases). CDR3 length: 14 residues. V lost 4 bases and J lost 3, with 11 bases in between. CDR1 is SGHDT, CDR2 YYEEEE, per germline. CDR3 DNA sequence: TGTGCCAGCAGCCAAGGGGTTACCAATCAGCCCCAGCATTTT. Protein product: CASSQGVTNQPQHF.

The chain is built from TRBV5-1 and TRBJ1-1; TRBD1 aligns across 7 bases. The germline V gene encodes CDR1 SGHRS and CDR2 YFSETQ. The CDR3 runs to 15 residues. Unmatched junction bases numbered 7, after V lost 4 bases and J lost 1 base. CDR3 in DNA: TGCGCCAGCAGCCCACAGGGGCCAAGGAACACTGAAGCTTTCTTT. It translates to CASSPQGPRNTEAFF.

CDR3 coding DNA: TGCAGCGTTGAAGATGAAAGGGTCGGCTACACCTTC. Translated, it gives CSVEDERVGYTF. The rearrangement uses TRBV29-1 and TRBJ1-2; D gene uncertain. This CDR3 is 12 amino acids long. Trimming stripped 0 bases from V and 8 bases from J, with 10 bases between. Germline-derived CDR1 and CDR2 are SQVTM and ANQGSEA.

This clone was counted a few times. This chain connects TRBV6-1 to TRBJ2-7, with 10 bases that match TRBD1. Germline V lookup: CDR1 MNHNS, CDR2 SASEGT. After removal of 8 bases from V and 2 bases from J, the junction contained 9 bases not matched to a gene. This CDR3 has 15 residues. CDR3 coding DNA: TGTGCCAGCCGCCTGAGGGGACAGGGGACCTACGAGCAGTACTTC. Translating it yields CASRLRGQGTYEQYF.

The CDR3 spells CASSLVGVNGYTF. The CDR3 DNA reads as TGTGCCAGCAGCTTGGTGGGGGTTAATGGCTACACCTTC. The chain recombines TRBV5-4 with TRBJ1-2; the D gene is possibly TRBD1 (5 bases). This CDR3 region has 13 residues. V lost 0 bases and J 6 bases, leaving 9 bases between the germline ends. The germline V gene has CDR1 SGHNT and CDR2 YYREEE (reference sequence).

This clone was picked up one time. The chain uses TRBV19 and TRBJ1-1, with a possible D match to TRBD1 (6 bases). The germline gives CDR1 LNHDA, CDR2 SQIVND (reference sequence). V shed 6 bases and J shed 3 bases, with 14 bases lying between them. This CDR3 has 14 amino acids. Written as DNA, the CDR3 is TGTGCCAGTAGGGGGCGGGGGCAGGACACTGAAGCTTTCTTT. It is translated as CASRGRGQDTEAFF.

V and J are TRBV2 and TRBJ2-1; D might be TRBD2 (5 bases). V was pared by 7 bases and J by 7 bases, with 20 bases between. CDR3 length: 15 amino acids. CDR1 and CDR2 from the germline V gene are SNHLY and FYNNEI. The CDR3 protein is CASKSILVGVNEQFF. As DNA, the CDR3 is TGTGCCAGCAAATCTATACTAGTAGGAGTAAATGAGCAGTTCTTC. Full variable domain (rest looked up from reference TRBV2 and TRBJ2-1): EPEVTQTPSHQVTQMGQEVILRCVPISNHLYFYWYRQILGQKVEFLVSFYNNEISEKSEIFDDQFSVERPDGSNFTLKIRSTKLEDSAMYFCASKSILVGVNEQFFGPGTRLTVL.

J is TRBJ1-2 and V is TRBV15; 7 nucleotides match TRBD1. Germline lookup yields CDR1 LNHNV and CDR2 YYDKDF (reference sequence). With 0 bases clipped from V and 6 bases from J, the junction kept 19 bases outside the gene matches. The CDR3 sequence is 19 residues long. CDR3 sequence (DNA): TGTGCCACCAGCAGAGATAATTTCGGGGAGCGACAGGGCGGACATGGCTACACCTTC. Translated: CATSRDNFGERQGGHGYTF.